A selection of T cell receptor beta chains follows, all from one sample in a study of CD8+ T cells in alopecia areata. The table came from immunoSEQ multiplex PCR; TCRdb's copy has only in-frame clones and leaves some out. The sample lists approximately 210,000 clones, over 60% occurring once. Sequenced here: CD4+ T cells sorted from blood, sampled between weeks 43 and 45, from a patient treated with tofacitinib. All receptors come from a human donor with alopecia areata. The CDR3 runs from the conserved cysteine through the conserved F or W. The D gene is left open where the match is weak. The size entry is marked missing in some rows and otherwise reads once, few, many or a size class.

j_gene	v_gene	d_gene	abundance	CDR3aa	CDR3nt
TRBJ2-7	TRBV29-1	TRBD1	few	CSADRGTDEQYF	TGCAGCGCCGACAGGGGGACCGACGAGCAGTACTTC
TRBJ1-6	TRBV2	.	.	CASSEGGVTLHF	TGTGCCAGCAGTGAAGGGGGTGTGACCCTCCACTTT
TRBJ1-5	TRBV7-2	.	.	CASSLRGNQPQHF	TGTGCCAGCAGCTTACGGGGAAATCAGCCCCAGCATTTT
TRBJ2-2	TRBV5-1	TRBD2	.	CASLPTSGNTGELFF	TGCGCCAGCCTTCCCACTAGCGGGAACACCGGGGAGCTGTTTTTT
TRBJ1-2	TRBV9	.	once	CASSVEQELGYGYTF	TGTGCCAGCAGCGTAGAACAGGAATTAGGCTATGGCTACACCTTC
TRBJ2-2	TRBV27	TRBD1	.	CASSLSYQRQGATGELFF	TGTGCCAGCAGTTTATCTTACCAACGACAGGGGGCAACCGGGGAGCTGTTTTTT
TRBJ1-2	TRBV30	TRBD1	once	CAWTFTGAAGYTF	TGTGCCTGGACCTTTACAGGGGCTGCTGGCTACACCTTC
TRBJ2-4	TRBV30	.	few	CACELAKNIQYF	TGTGCCTGCGAGCTAGCCAAAAACATTCAGTACTTC
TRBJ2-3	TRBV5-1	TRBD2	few	CASTPGTSGAATQYF	TGCGCCAGCACCCCGGGGACTAGCGGGGCAGCTACGCAGTATTTT
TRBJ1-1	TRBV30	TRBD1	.	CAWGRGGQGSEAFF	TGTGCCTGGGGCCGGGGCGGACAGGGGTCTGAAGCTTTCTTT
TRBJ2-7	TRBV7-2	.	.	CASSLEGGPYEQYF	TGTGCCAGCAGCTTAGAGGGCGGGCCCTACGAGCAGTACTTC
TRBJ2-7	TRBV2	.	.	CASSVLNEQYF	TGTGCCAGCAGTGTCCTAAACGAGCAGTACTTC
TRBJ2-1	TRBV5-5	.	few	CASSREGTMDNEQFF	TGTGCCAGCAGCCGTGAAGGGACGATGGATAATGAGCAGTTCTTC
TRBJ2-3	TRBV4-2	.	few	CASSQDLSGSTDTQYF	TGTGCCAGCAGCCAAGATCTTAGCGGTAGCACAGATACGCAGTATTTT
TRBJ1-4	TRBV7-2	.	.	CASSLDTTNEKLFF	TGTGCCAGCAGCCTAGACACAACTAATGAAAAACTGTTTTTT
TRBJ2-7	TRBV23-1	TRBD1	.	CASHDRQGVDTPHEQYF	TGCGCCAGCCACGACCGACAGGGGGTTGATACCCCCCACGAGCAGTACTTC
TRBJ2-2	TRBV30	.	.	CAWSDNPTGSGGELFF	TGTGCCTGGAGTGATAACCCGACAGGATCGGGCGGGGAGCTGTTTTTT
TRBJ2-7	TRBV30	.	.	CAWRPLGSYEQYF	TGTGCCTGGAGACCGTTAGGCTCCTACGAGCAGTACTTC
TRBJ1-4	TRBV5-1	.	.	CASRVVTEEKLFF	TGCGCCAGCAGGGTGGTGACCGAAGAAAAACTGTTTTTT
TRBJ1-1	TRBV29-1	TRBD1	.	CSAGTGMNTEAFF	TGCAGCGCCGGGACAGGAATGAACACTGAAGCTTTCTTT
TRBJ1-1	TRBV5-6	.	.	CASSLVPSSTEAFF	TGTGCCAGCAGCTTGGTCCCCAGCTCAACTGAAGCTTTCTTT
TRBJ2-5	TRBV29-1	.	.	CSVEGSAQETQYF	TGCAGCGTTGAAGGGTCAGCCCAAGAGACCCAGTACTTC
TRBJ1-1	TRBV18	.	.	CASSPKGQNTEAFF	TGTGCCAGCTCACCAAAGGGGCAGAACACTGAAGCTTTCTTT
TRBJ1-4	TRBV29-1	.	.	CSVSRGNEKLFF	TGCAGCGTTTCCCGGGGTAATGAAAAACTGTTTTTT
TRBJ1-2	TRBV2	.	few	CASSDPPGESKRF	TGTGCCAGCAGTGATCCTCCCGGGGAATCGAAACGGTTC
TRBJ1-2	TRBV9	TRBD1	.	CASSVGPQGGDGYTF	TGTGCCAGCAGCGTAGGACCCCAGGGGGGAGATGGCTACACCTTC
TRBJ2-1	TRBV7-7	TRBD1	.	CASSPWTGKVWNEQFF	TGTGCCAGCAGCCCCTGGACAGGGAAGGTTTGGAATGAGCAGTTCTTC
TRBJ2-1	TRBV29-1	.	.	CSTHNGGEQFF	TGCAGCACCCACAACGGGGGTGAGCAGTTCTTC
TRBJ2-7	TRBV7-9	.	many	CASSHQAYEQYF	TGTGCCAGCAGCCACCAAGCCTACGAGCAGTACTTC
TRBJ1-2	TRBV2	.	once	CASSEVPLGYTF	TGTGCCAGCAGTGAAGTTCCTCTTGGCTACACCTTC
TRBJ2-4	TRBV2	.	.	CASGREGGGAKNIQYF	TGTGCCAGCGGAAGAGAGGGAGGGGGAGCCAAAAACATTCAGTACTTC
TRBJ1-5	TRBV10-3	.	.	CAISVEESQPQHF	TGTGCCATCAGTGTCGAGGAGTCTCAGCCCCAGCATTTT
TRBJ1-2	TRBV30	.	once	CAWIGVSGTF	TGTGCCTGGATTGGGGTATCCGGCACCTTC
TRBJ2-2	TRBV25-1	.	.	CASTGRIVVAGELFF	TGTGCCAGCACAGGGCGGATTGTTGTAGCAGGGGAGCTGTTTTTT
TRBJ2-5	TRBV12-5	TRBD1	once	CASGTGTKETQYF	TGTGCTAGTGGGACAGGGACAAAAGAGACCCAGTACTTC
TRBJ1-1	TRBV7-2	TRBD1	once	CASSLRQGQLAFF	TGTGCCAGCAGCTTACGACAGGGACAGTTGGCTTTCTTT
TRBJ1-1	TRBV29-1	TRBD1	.	CSVRGTGWNTEAFF	TGCAGCGTTAGGGGGACAGGATGGAACACTGAAGCTTTCTTT
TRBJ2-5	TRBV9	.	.	CASSVGLAQETQYF	TGTGCCAGCAGCGTAGGGCTAGCTCAAGAGACCCAGTACTTC
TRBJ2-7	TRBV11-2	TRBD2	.	CASSLAAGGTYEQYF	TGTGCCAGCAGCTTAGCTGCGGGGGGGACCTACGAGCAGTACTTC
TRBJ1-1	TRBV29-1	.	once	CSGAGRGSMNTEAFF	TGCAGCGGGGCTGGGAGGGGAAGCATGAACACTGAAGCTTTCTTT
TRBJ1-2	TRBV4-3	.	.	CASSQENSNYGYTF	TGCGCCAGCAGCCAAGAGAACAGTAACTATGGCTACACCTTC
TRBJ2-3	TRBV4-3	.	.	CASSQVGAADTQYF	TGCGCCAGCAGCCAAGTGGGGGCCGCAGATACGCAGTATTTT
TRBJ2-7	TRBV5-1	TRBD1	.	CASSYAGTANEQYF	TGCGCCAGCAGCTACGCCGGGACAGCCAACGAGCAGTACTTC
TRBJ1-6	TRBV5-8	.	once	CASSLALDWNNSPLHF	TGTGCCAGCAGCTTGGCCCTGGATTGGAATAATTCACCCCTCCACTTT
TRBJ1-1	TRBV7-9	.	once	CASTQTGFAFF	TGTGCCAGCACCCAAACAGGGTTTGCTTTCTTT
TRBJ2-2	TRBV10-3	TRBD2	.	CAISGTSGGPNTGELFF	TGTGCCATCAGTGGGACTAGCGGGGGTCCGAACACCGGGGAGCTGTTTTTT
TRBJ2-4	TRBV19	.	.	CASSWRESAKNIQYF	TGTGCCAGTAGCTGGAGGGAATCGGCCAAAAACATTCAGTACTTC
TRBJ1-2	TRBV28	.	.	CASSLANYGYTF	TGTGCCAGCAGCCTAGCTAACTATGGCTACACCTTC
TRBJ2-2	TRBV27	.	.	CASRPSRLNTGELFF	TGTGCCAGTAGACCCAGCAGGTTAAACACCGGGGAGCTGTTTTTT
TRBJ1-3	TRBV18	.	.	CASSIADSGNTIYF	TGTGCCAGCTCAATCGCCGACTCTGGAAACACCATATATTTT
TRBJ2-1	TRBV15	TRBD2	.	CATSSVGGAYNEQFF	TGTGCCACCAGCAGCGTCGGGGGGGCCTACAATGAGCAGTTCTTC
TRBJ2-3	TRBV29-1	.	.	CSVDSSTDTQYF	TGCAGCGTTGACAGTAGCACAGATACGCAGTATTTT
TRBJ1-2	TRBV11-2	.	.	CASSLREGDGYTF	TGTGCCAGCAGCTTACGTGAGGGGGACGGCTACACCTTC
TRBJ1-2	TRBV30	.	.	CASSRTGYGYTF	TGTGCCTCATCACGAACAGGCTATGGCTACACCTTC
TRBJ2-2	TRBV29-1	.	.	CSASKLELRSANTGELFF	TGCAGCGCATCCAAGTTGGAACTAAGAAGTGCAAACACCGGGGAGCTGTTTTTT
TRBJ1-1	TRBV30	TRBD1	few	CSGQSNTEAFF	TGCTCGGGACAGAGTAACACTGAAGCTTTCTTT
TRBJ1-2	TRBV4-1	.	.	CASRSGDDGYTF	TGCGCCAGTAGGTCTGGGGATGATGGCTACACCTTC
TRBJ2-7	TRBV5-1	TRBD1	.	CASRPPGQGAREQYF	TGCGCCAGCAGACCACCGGGACAGGGGGCTCGGGAGCAGTACTTC
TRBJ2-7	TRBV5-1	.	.	CASKNPTGDSYEQYF	TGCGCCAGCAAAAACCCGACAGGCGACTCCTACGAGCAGTACTTC
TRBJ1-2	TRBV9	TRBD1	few	CASSPLDRDSGYTF	TGTGCCAGCAGCCCCCTTGACAGGGACAGTGGCTACACCTTC